These T cell receptor beta chains were read from a single sample in a study of T cell repertoires in cytomegalovirus infection. Antigens of these TCRs are unknown. Via MiXCR, TCRdb re-called the reads, giving one row per CDR3 protein. The repertoire holds about 920,000 distinct CDR3 sequences, approximately 31% seen once, with roughly an eighth in the top ten. Sample: cultured CD8+ T cells from PBMCs, taken from culture after CMV antigen stimulation. The receptors were gathered from a human donor in good health (CMV status not recorded). Some clones in this sample may be carry-over from other donors' samples. Both conserved end residues are part of each CDR3. Fields, in order: clone size, D gene, J gene, CDR3 length, V gene, CDR3 protein, CDR3 DNA. The D gene is left open where the match is weak. Size is omitted from some rows. Given values are once, few, many or a class for expanded clones.

abundance: NA
d_gene: TRBD1
j_gene: TRBJ2-1
len: 16
v_gene: TRBV20-1
CDR3aa: CSARSTGASSYNEQFF
CDR3nt: TGCAGTGCTAGATCCACAGGGGCCAGCTCCTACAATGAGCAGTTCTTC

abundance: NA
d_gene: TRBD1
j_gene: TRBJ2-2
len: 13
v_gene: TRBV7-8
CDR3aa: CATRQGDAGELFF
CDR3nt: TGTGCCACCAGACAGGGGGACGCCGGGGAGCTGTTTTTT

abundance: NA
d_gene: NA
j_gene: TRBJ2-5
len: 19
v_gene: TRBV6-2/TRBV6-3
CDR3aa: CASSFREAGGRGGQETQYF
CDR3nt: TGTGCCAGCAGTTTTCGCGAAGCAGGGGGCCGGGGGGGCCAAGAGACCCAGTACTTC

abundance: NA
d_gene: NA
j_gene: TRBJ1-1
len: 15
v_gene: TRBV19
CDR3aa: CASSIGPRVNTEAFF
CDR3nt: TGTGCCAGTAGTATAGGCCCGAGGGTGAACACTGAAGCTTTCTTT

abundance: NA
d_gene: TRBD1
j_gene: TRBJ2-6
len: 19
v_gene: TRBV5-1
CDR3aa: CASSLVGTGSGTGANVLTF
CDR3nt: TGCGCCAGCAGCTTGGTCGGGACAGGGTCTGGTACTGGGGCCAACGTCCTGACTTTC

abundance: many
d_gene: TRBD1
j_gene: TRBJ1-5
len: 17
v_gene: TRBV6-1
CDR3aa: CASSPRWVDRGNQPQHF
CDR3nt: TGTGCCAGCAGTCCCCGTTGGGTAGACAGGGGCAATCAGCCCCAGCATTTT

abundance: NA
d_gene: NA
j_gene: TRBJ1-2
len: 13
v_gene: TRBV14
CDR3aa: CASSQGPVYGYTF
CDR3nt: TGTGCCAGCAGCCAAGGTCCAGTTTATGGCTACACCTTC

abundance: many
d_gene: NA
j_gene: TRBJ2-1
len: 14
v_gene: TRBV7-2
CDR3aa: CASSLTITYNEQFF
CDR3nt: TGTGCCAGCAGCTTAACCATCACCTACAATGAGCAGTTCTTC

abundance: NA
d_gene: NA
j_gene: TRBJ2-5
len: 16
v_gene: TRBV27
CDR3aa: CASKGRGDSLSETQYF
CDR3nt: TGTGCCAGCAAGGGGAGGGGGGACAGCCTTTCGGAGACCCAGTACTTC

abundance: few
d_gene: NA
j_gene: TRBJ1-2
len: 19
v_gene: TRBV6-5
CDR3aa: CASSSNGPVLDLLDGGYTF
CDR3nt: TGTGCCAGCAGTTCTAATGGCCCAGTTCTCGATCTACTGGACGGAGGCTACACCTTC

abundance: NA
d_gene: NA
j_gene: TRBJ2-2
len: 15
v_gene: TRBV29-1
CDR3aa: CSVVRRGANTGELFF
CDR3nt: TGCAGCGTTGTTCGCAGGGGCGCGAACACCGGGGAGCTGTTTTTT

abundance: NA
d_gene: NA
j_gene: TRBJ2-3
len: 13
v_gene: TRBV24-1
CDR3aa: CATSDLRDPTQYF
CDR3nt: TGTGCCACCAGTGACCTGCGCGACCCGACGCAGTATTTT

abundance: few
d_gene: TRBD1
j_gene: TRBJ2-1
len: 15
v_gene: TRBV18
CDR3aa: CASSPPGQVDNEQFF
CDR3nt: TGTGCCAGCTCACCACCCGGACAGGTAGACAATGAGCAGTTCTTC

abundance: NA
d_gene: NA
j_gene: TRBJ1-5
len: 15
v_gene: TRBV12-5
CDR3aa: CASGLALQGHQPQHF
CDR3nt: TGTGCTAGTGGTTTGGCGCTACAGGGCCATCAGCCCCAGCATTTT

abundance: NA
d_gene: NA
j_gene: TRBJ1-1
len: 15
v_gene: TRBV7-3
CDR3aa: CASSLRPAMNTEAFF
CDR3nt: TGTGCCAGCAGCTTAAGGCCGGCGATGAACACTGAAGCTTTCTTT

abundance: once
d_gene: TRBD1
j_gene: TRBJ2-1
len: 15
v_gene: TRBV19
CDR3aa: CASWTGDGKHNEQFF
CDR3nt: TGTGCCAGTTGGACAGGGGATGGAAAACACAATGAGCAGTTCTTC

abundance: NA
d_gene: TRBD2
j_gene: TRBJ2-5
len: 15
v_gene: TRBV4-1
CDR3aa: CASSRRTSGQETQYF
CDR3nt: TGTGCCAGCAGCCGCCGGACTAGCGGTCAAGAGACCCAGTACTTC

abundance: many
d_gene: TRBD2
j_gene: TRBJ2-5
len: 16
v_gene: TRBV7-9
CDR3aa: CASSPTSGGLQETQYF
CDR3nt: TGTGCCAGCAGCCCGACTAGCGGGGGCCTCCAAGAGACCCAGTACTTC

abundance: many
d_gene: NA
j_gene: TRBJ2-7
len: 14
v_gene: TRBV7-9
CDR3aa: CASSLRDSSYEQYF
CDR3nt: TGTGCCAGCAGCTTGCGGGACAGTTCCTACGAGCAGTACTTC

abundance: few
d_gene: NA
j_gene: TRBJ2-3
len: 12
v_gene: TRBV19
CDR3aa: CASSARMRAQYF
CDR3nt: TGTGCCAGTAGTGCCCGTATGAGAGCGCAGTATTTT

abundance: NA
d_gene: NA
j_gene: TRBJ2-6
len: 16
v_gene: TRBV15
CDR3aa: CATSSADGSGANVLTF
CDR3nt: TGTGCCACCAGCAGCGCTGACGGCTCTGGGGCCAACGTCCTGACTTTC

abundance: NA
d_gene: TRBD2
j_gene: TRBJ2-3
len: 14
v_gene: TRBV6-5
CDR3aa: CASSWAGGPDTQYF
CDR3nt: TGTGCCAGCAGTTGGGCGGGGGGGCCAGATACGCAGTATTTT

abundance: few
d_gene: NA
j_gene: TRBJ2-1
len: 13
v_gene: TRBV4-1
CDR3aa: CASSQGEYNEQFF
CDR3nt: TGCGCCAGCAGCCAAGGGGAGTACAATGAGCAGTTCTTC

abundance: few
d_gene: NA
j_gene: TRBJ1-5
len: 13
v_gene: TRBV2
CDR3aa: CASSVTANQPQHF
CDR3nt: TGTGCCAGCAGTGTGACAGCTAATCAGCCCCAGCATTTT

abundance: NA
d_gene: NA
j_gene: TRBJ2-1
len: 15
v_gene: TRBV5-4
CDR3aa: CASSLGRKFYNEQFF
CDR3nt: TGTGCCAGCAGCCTCGGACGGAAATTCTACAATGAGCAGTTCTTC

abundance: few
d_gene: TRBD1
j_gene: TRBJ2-3
len: 10
v_gene: TRBV20-1
CDR3aa: CSAGTGTQYF
CDR3nt: TGCAGTGCAGGGACAGGTACGCAGTATTTT

abundance: NA
d_gene: NA
j_gene: TRBJ1-2
len: 16
v_gene: TRBV28
CDR3aa: CASSPPGGVSNYGYTF
CDR3nt: TGTGCCAGCAGTCCACCCGGGGGGGTTTCTAACTATGGCTACACCTTC

abundance: few
d_gene: TRBD1
j_gene: TRBJ1-5
len: 15
v_gene: TRBV18
CDR3aa: CASSPGQGSLQPQHF
CDR3nt: TGTGCCAGCTCTCCGGGACAGGGTAGTTTGCAGCCCCAGCATTTT

abundance: many
d_gene: TRBD2
j_gene: TRBJ2-5
len: 16
v_gene: TRBV7-2
CDR3aa: CAIQGPSGGYQETQYF
CDR3nt: TGTGCGATTCAAGGGCCTAGCGGGGGGTACCAAGAGACCCAGTACTTC

abundance: NA
d_gene: TRBD1
j_gene: TRBJ2-1
len: 18
v_gene: TRBV19
CDR3aa: CASSLSLTGGFFYNEQFF
CDR3nt: TGTGCCAGTAGTCTTTCCCTCACAGGGGGTTTTTTCTACAATGAGCAGTTCTTC

abundance: NA
d_gene: NA
j_gene: TRBJ2-5
len: 14
v_gene: TRBV2
CDR3aa: CASSELGDQETQYF
CDR3nt: TGTGCCAGCAGTGAATTGGGGGACCAAGAGACCCAGTACTTC

abundance: NA
d_gene: NA
j_gene: TRBJ1-1
len: 15
v_gene: TRBV27
CDR3aa: CASSSPPAGGTEAFF
CDR3nt: TGTGCCAGCAGTTCCCCGCCAGCAGGAGGGACTGAAGCTTTCTTT

abundance: few
d_gene: NA
j_gene: TRBJ1-3
len: 16
v_gene: TRBV6-1
CDR3aa: CASSSRVLSSGNTIYF
CDR3nt: TGTGCCAGCAGTTCACGGGTCCTTTCCTCTGGAAACACCATATATTTT